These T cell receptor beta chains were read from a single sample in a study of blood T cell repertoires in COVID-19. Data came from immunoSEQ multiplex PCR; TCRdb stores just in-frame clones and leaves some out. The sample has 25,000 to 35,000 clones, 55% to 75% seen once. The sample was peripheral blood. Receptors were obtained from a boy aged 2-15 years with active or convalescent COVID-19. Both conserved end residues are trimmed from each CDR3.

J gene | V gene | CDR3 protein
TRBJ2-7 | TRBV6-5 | ASSYSGLAGLN
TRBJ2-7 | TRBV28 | ASSRYRPGQGGHEQY
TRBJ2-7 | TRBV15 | ATSIPIAGGPEEQY
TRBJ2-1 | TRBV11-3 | ASSLDRKQQF
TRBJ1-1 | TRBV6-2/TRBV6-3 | ASSSRPRTGGNPEAF
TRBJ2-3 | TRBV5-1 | ASGGLAGVVTDTQY
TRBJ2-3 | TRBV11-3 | ASSSPGSTDTQY
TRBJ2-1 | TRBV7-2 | ASSLAAGGPRLEQF
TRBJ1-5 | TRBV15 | ATSRPRQGVRNQPQH
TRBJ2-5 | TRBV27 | ASSPLGGAGPQETQY
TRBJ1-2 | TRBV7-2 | ASSLEGGTGANYGYT
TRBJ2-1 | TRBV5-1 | ASTREGPNEQF
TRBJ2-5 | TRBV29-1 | SVEVTPGQGAQY
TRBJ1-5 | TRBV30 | AWSGDSLHQPQH
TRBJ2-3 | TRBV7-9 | ASSLGRDTQY
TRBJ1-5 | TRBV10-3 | ATTGQVNQPQH
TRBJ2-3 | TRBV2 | ASSWTSGTDTQY
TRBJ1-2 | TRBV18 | ASSPDRGLDGYT
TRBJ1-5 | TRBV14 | ASSHDPKAGRPINQPQH
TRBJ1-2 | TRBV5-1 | ASRGGETVPGNYGYT
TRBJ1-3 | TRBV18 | ASSPAGASGNTIY
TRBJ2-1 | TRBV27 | ASGGGTTYNEQF
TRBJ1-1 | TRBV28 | ASSGRAGRGNTEAF
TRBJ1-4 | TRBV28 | ASSLWTGGYNEKLF
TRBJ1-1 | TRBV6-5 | ASSSDRGIKTEAF
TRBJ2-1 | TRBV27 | ASSSPLWREGINEQF
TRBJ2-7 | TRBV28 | ASRSDRGSHEQY
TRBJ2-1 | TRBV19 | ASSLQPGLAGLYNEQF
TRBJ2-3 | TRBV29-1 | SVDRGERTDTQY
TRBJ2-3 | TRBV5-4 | ASSLKGVADTQY
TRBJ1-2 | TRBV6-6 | ASSQTGIASYGYT
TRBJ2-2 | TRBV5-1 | ASSLTLAGAANTGELF
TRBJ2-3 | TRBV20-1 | SASSRLARRDTQY
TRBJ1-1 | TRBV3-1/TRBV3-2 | ASSQKQNTEAF
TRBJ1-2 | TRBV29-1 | SVERPLGANYGYT